This paragraph reports one T cell receptor beta chain. What it binds is not known. The data were taken from a study of shared clonotypes between healthy human individuals. Study-wide results and limits: Estimated richness was generally greater in naive than memory subsets.

Profiling relied on immunoSEQ multiplex PCR, and the TCRdb table lists in-frame clones only, not all of them. Seen here are around 620,000 clones, 85% to 95% observed once, and the top ten hold about 0.11%. Per germline, CDR1 GTSNPN and CDR2 SVGIG (reference sequence). The CDR3 is made up of 14 amino acids. V was pared by 0 bases and J by 8 bases, with 7 bases of the junction left unmatched. CD8 cells regarded as naive lacked CD45RO, were positively chosen for CCR7, and omitted terminally differentiated effector memory CD45RA+ cells. What was sequenced was naive CD8+ T cells sorted from blood. The clonotype comes from a woman in her 30s in good health. The chain links TRBV30 to TRBJ1-3; TRBD1 matches 7 bases. The CDR3 region has the DNA TGTGCCTGGAGTGTACAGGGGAGTCGGGACACCATATATTTT. Its translation is CAWSVQGSRDTIYF.